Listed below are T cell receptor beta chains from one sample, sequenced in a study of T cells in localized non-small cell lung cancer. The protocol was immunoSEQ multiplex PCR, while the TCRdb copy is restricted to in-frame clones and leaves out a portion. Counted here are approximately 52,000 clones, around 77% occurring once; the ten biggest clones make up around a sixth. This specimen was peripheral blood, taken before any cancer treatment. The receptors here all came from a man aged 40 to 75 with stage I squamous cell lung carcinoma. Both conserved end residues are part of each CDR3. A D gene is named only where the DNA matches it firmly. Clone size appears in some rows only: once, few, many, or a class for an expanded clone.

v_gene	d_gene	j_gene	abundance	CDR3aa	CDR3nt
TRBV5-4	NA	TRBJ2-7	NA	CASSPGRSYEQYF	TGTGCCAGCAGCCCCGGTCGTTCCTACGAGCAGTACTTC
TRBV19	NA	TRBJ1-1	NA	CASSARELTEAFF	TGTGCCAGTAGTGCCCGGGAACTTACTGAAGCTTTCTTT
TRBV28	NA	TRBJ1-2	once	CASSFDFSPYGYTF	TGTGCCAGCAGTTTCGACTTTTCCCCCTATGGCTACACCTTC
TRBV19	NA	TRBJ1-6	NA	CASIDRQADNSPLHF	TGTGCCAGTATTGATAGACAGGCGGATAATTCACCCCTCCACTTT
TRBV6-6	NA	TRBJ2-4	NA	CASSPFGRLAKNIQYF	TGTGCCAGCAGCCCTTTTGGGCGGCTAGCCAAAAACATTCAGTACTTC
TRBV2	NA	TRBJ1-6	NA	CASLSPLHF	TGTGCCAGCCTTTCACCCCTCCACTTT
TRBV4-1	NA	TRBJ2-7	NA	CASSQQTGEQYF	TGCGCCAGCAGCCAACAAACAGGGGAGCAGTACTTC
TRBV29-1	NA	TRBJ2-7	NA	CSVGQTYEQYF	TGCAGCGTTGGACAAACCTACGAGCAGTACTTC
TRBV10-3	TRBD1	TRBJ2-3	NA	CAISETGGTDTQYF	TGTGCCATCAGTGAGACAGGGGGCACAGATACGCAGTATTTT
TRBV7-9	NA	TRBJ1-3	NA	CASSFGTDSGNTIYF	TGTGCCAGCAGCTTTGGGACTGACTCTGGAAACACCATATATTTT
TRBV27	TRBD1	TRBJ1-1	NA	CASRVQGVNTEAFF	TGTGCCAGCAGAGTACAGGGGGTGAACACTGAAGCTTTCTTT
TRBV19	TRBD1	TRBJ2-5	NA	CASSSTGGAETQYF	TGTGCCAGTAGTAGCACAGGGGGCGCCGAGACCCAGTACTTC
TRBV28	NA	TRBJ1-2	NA	CATLKKIYGYTF	TGTGCCACACTAAAGAAAATTTATGGCTACACCTTC
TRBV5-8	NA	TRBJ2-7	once	CASSFPREQYF	TGTGCCAGCAGCTTCCCACGGGAGCAGTACTTC
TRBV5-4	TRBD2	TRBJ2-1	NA	CASRRLAGGHEQFF	TGTGCCAGCAGACGACTAGCGGGGGGGCATGAGCAGTTCTTC